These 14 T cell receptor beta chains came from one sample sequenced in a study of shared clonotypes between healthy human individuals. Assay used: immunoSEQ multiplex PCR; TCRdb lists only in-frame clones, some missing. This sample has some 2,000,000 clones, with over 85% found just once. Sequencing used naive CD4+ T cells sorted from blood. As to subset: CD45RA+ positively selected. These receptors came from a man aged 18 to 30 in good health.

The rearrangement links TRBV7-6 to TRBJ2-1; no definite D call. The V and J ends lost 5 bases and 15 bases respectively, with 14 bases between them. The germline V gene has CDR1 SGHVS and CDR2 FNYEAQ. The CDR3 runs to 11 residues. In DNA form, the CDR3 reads TGTGCCAGCAGCAATTATGCACATAGGTTCTTC. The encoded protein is CASSNYAHRFF.

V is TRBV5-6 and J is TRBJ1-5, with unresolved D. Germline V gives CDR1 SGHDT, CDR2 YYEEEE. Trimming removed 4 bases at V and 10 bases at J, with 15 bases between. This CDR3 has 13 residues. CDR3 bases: TGTGCCAGCAGCCCCCTTGGTTCGGAACCCCAGCATTTT. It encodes CASSPLGSEPQHF. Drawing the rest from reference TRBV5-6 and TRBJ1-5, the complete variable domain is DAGVTQSPTHLIKTRGQQVTLRCSPKSGHDTVSWYQQALGQGPQFIFQYYEEEERQRGNFPDRFSGHQFPNYSSELNVNALLLGDSALYLCASSPLGSEPQHFGDGTRLSIL.

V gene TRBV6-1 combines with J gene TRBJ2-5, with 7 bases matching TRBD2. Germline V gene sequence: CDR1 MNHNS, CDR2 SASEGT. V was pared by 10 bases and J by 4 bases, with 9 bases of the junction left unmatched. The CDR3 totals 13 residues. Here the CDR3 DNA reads TGTGCCACCCTCCGGGCGGGGGTAGAGACCCAGTACTTC. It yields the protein CATLRAGVETQYF.

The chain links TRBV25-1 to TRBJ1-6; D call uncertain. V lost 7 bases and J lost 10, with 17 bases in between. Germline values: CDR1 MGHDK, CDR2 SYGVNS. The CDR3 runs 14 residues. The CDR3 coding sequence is TGTGCCAGCACCCAGTCAGCTTTTGGGTCACCCCTCCACTTT. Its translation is CASTQSAFGSPLHF.

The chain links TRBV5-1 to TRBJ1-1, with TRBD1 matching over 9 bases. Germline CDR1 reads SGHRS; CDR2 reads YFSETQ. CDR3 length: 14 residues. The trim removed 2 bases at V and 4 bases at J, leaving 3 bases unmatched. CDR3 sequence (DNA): TGCGCCAGCAGCTTAAAGACAGGGGGCACTGAAGCTTTCTTT. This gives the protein CASSLKTGGTEAFF.

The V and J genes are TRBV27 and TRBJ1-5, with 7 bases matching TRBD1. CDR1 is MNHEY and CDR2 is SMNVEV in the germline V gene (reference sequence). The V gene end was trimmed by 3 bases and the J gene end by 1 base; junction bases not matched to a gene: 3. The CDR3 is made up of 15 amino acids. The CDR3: CASSFEGASNQPQHF. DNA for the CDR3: TGTGCCAGCAGTTTCGAGGGGGCGAGCAATCAGCCCCAGCATTTT.

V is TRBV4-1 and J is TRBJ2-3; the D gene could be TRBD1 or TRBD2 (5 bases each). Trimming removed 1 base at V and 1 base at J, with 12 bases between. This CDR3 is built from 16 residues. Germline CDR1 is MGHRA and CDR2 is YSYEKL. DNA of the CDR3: TGCGCCAGCAGCCAAGGGAAGGGGACGGGCACAGATACGCAGTATTTT. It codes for CASSQGKGTGTDTQYF.

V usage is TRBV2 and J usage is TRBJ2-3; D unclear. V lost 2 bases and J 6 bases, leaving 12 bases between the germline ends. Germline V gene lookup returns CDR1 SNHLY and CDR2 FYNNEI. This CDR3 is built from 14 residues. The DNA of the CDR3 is TGTGCCAGCAGTGAAAACTCGGCCTGGGATACGCAGTATTTT. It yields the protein CASSENSAWDTQYF.

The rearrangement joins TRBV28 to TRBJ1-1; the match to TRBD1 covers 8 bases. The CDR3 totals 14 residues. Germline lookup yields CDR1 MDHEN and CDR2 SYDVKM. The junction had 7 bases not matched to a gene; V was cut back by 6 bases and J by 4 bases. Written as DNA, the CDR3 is TGTGCCAGCAGCCTCTCGACAGGGGTCACTGAAGCTTTCTTT. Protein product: CASSLSTGVTEAFF.

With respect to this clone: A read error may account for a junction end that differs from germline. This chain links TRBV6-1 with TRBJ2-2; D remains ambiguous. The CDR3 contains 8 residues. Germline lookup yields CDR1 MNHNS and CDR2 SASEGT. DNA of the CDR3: TGTGCCAGCAGTCAACGGGTTTTT. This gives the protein CASSQRVF.

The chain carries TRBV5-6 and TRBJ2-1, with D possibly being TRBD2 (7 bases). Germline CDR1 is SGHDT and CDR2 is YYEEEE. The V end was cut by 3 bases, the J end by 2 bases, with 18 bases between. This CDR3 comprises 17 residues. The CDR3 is CASSSNRLGGAYNEQFF. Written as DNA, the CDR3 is TGTGCCAGCAGCTCGAACCGGCTAGGGGGGGCCTACAATGAGCAGTTCTTC. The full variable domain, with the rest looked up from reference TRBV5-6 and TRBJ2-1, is DAGVTQSPTHLIKTRGQQVTLRCSPKSGHDTVSWYQQALGQGPQFIFQYYEEEERQRGNFPDRFSGHQFPNYSSELNVNALLLGDSALYLCASSSNRLGGAYNEQFFGPGTRLTVL.

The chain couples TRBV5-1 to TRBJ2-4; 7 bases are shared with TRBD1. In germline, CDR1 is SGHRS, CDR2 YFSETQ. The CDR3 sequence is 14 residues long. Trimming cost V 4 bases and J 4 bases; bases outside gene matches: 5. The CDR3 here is CASSPGQIKNIQYF. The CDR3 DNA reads TGCGCCAGCAGCCCGGGACAGATTAAAAACATTCAGTACTTC.

The CDR3 region has the DNA TGTGCCAGCAGCTTGGCGGGGCCCTACGCTGAAGCTTTCTTT. It translates to CASSLAGPYAEAFF. The rearrangement uses TRBV25-1 and TRBJ1-1, with D possibly TRBD1 on 5 matching bases. The CDR3 totals 14 residues. V lost 6 bases to trimming and J lost 6 bases, with 17 bases between them. Germline V gene lookup returns CDR1 MGHDK and CDR2 SYGVNS.

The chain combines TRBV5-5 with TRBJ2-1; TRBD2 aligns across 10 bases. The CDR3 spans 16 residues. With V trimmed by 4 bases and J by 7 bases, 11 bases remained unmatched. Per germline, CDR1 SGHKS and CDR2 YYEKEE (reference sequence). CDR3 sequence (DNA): TGTGCCAGCAGCGCTCGCGGGGGACTAGCGAAAAATGAGCAGTTCTTC. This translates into CASSARGGLAKNEQFF.